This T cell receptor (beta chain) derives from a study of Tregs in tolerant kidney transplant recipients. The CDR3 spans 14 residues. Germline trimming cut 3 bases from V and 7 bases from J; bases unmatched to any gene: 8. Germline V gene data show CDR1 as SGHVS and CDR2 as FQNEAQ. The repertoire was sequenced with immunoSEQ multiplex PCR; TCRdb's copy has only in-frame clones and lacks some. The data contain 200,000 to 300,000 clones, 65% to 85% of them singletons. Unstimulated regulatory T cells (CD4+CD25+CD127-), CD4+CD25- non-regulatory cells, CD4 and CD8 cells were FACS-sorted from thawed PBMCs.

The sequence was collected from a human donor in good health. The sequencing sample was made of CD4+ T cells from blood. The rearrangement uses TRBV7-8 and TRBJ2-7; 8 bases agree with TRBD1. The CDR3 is CASSFRDRRKEQYF. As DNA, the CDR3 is TGTGCCAGCAGCTTCCGGGACAGGAGAAAAGAGCAGTACTTC.